This T cell receptor (beta chain) comes out of a study of blood T cell repertoires in COVID-19. On the study more broadly: Both acute and convalescent COVID-19 samples were obtained from the United States, Italy and Spain. PBMCs, B-cell-depleted T cells, or T cells provided the cDNA or gDNA that made up the material.

Ages ranged from about 18 to 89 years, with residence in more than 20 US areas. Produced via immunoSEQ multiplex PCR; TCRdb's table is partial and in-frame only. The sample holds roughly 280,000 clones, approximately 90% seen once. Germline V gives CDR1 SGHNT, CDR2 YYREEE (reference sequence). Between the trimmed V and J ends, which lost 4 bases and 7 bases, there was a span of 20 bases. The CDR3 covers 15 residues. The genes are TRBV5-4 and TRBJ1-2, with D unresolved. The source of this sequence is a woman in her twenties or thirties with acute COVID-19. Source material: PBMCs or T cells enriched from blood (not recorded which). The CDR3 reads CASSAAGRSGGGYTF. The CDR3 DNA sequence: TGTGCCAGCAGCGCGGCTGGCAGGTCAGGAGGTGGCTACACCTTC.